Listed below are T cell receptor beta chains from one sample, sequenced in a study of breast tumors, draining lymph nodes, adjacent tissues. TCRdb reprocessed the multiplex PCR reads with MiXCR, giving one entry per CDR3 protein. The profile shows some 120,000 distinct CDR3 sequences, about 20% of them singletons. The sequenced sample was axillary lymph node tissue. Receptors were obtained from a female donor with breast cancer. Some clones in this sample may be carry-over from other donors' samples. The CDR3 runs from the conserved cysteine through the conserved F or W. Fields, in order: CDR3 protein, V gene, D gene, J gene. D genes are given only for firm matches.

cdr3_aa: CASSHRGGNNSPLHF; v_call: TRBV3-1; d_call: NA; j_call: TRBJ1-6
cdr3_aa: CASSQGFKTGGNEQFF; v_call: TRBV3-1; d_call: TRBD1; j_call: TRBJ2-1
cdr3_aa: CASSFFWVQGTYGYTF; v_call: TRBV5-1; d_call: NA; j_call: TRBJ1-2
cdr3_aa: CASIRTDGSYNEQFF; v_call: TRBV12-3/TRBV12-4; d_call: NA; j_call: TRBJ2-1
cdr3_aa: CASKGGTTYEQYF; v_call: TRBV28; d_call: TRBD2; j_call: TRBJ2-7
cdr3_aa: CSARVQAGQGQPQHF; v_call: TRBV20-1; d_call: NA; j_call: TRBJ1-5
cdr3_aa: CASSGGRSPYEQYF; v_call: TRBV5-4; d_call: TRBD2; j_call: TRBJ2-7
cdr3_aa: CASSRQGSKAFF; v_call: TRBV2; d_call: NA; j_call: TRBJ1-1
cdr3_aa: CATSDLATSGGTDTQYF; v_call: TRBV24-1; d_call: TRBD2; j_call: TRBJ2-3
cdr3_aa: CASSATSGRGGELFF; v_call: TRBV7-8; d_call: TRBD2; j_call: TRBJ2-2
cdr3_aa: CATSDLLGYTF; v_call: TRBV24-1; d_call: NA; j_call: TRBJ1-2
cdr3_aa: CASSLVLADYGYTF; v_call: TRBV7-2; d_call: NA; j_call: TRBJ1-2
cdr3_aa: CASSESGSGGENTGELFF; v_call: TRBV6-4; d_call: TRBD2; j_call: TRBJ2-2
cdr3_aa: CASSHRGTDTQYF; v_call: TRBV3-1; d_call: NA; j_call: TRBJ2-3
cdr3_aa: CAISEQKGGVTSGANVLTF; v_call: TRBV10-3; d_call: NA; j_call: TRBJ2-6
cdr3_aa: CASSELNTEAFF; v_call: TRBV2; d_call: NA; j_call: TRBJ1-1
cdr3_aa: CASSHSSGRAREQYF; v_call: TRBV3-1; d_call: TRBD2; j_call: TRBJ2-7
cdr3_aa: CASSLDSQETQYF; v_call: TRBV11-2; d_call: NA; j_call: TRBJ2-5
cdr3_aa: CAGSQVNSPLHF; v_call: TRBV7-9; d_call: NA; j_call: TRBJ1-6
cdr3_aa: CASSSLLGGGNEETQYF; v_call: TRBV2; d_call: NA; j_call: TRBJ2-5
cdr3_aa: CSAPSGLAGGRAVDTQYF; v_call: TRBV20-1; d_call: TRBD2; j_call: TRBJ2-3
cdr3_aa: CASSYGTANQPQHF; v_call: TRBV7-9; d_call: TRBD1; j_call: TRBJ1-5
cdr3_aa: CASSSSAGRETQYF; v_call: TRBV7-9; d_call: NA; j_call: TRBJ2-5
cdr3_aa: CASSLANRGGDETQYF; v_call: TRBV5-1; d_call: TRBD1; j_call: TRBJ2-5
cdr3_aa: CASSYPDMEDTQYF; v_call: TRBV6-5; d_call: NA; j_call: TRBJ2-3